This T cell receptor (beta chain) stems from a study of T cells in localized non-small cell lung cancer. Whole-study results and caveats: Adjacent uninvolved lung tissue had the highest T cell clonality, exceeding tumor. Within adjacent lung there appeared a median approximately 59 of the top 100 tumor clones. Elevated circulating T cell density in blood was associated with longer overall survival. Because sequencing included only one region (of the tumor), heterogeneity remains possible.

The V gene's germline CDR1 is SGHDT and CDR2 YYEEEE. V was shortened by 1 base and J by 4 bases, with 5 bases between the two germline ends. The CDR3 runs to 12 residues. TCRdb keeps only in-frame clones here, not all; method: immunoSEQ multiplex PCR. The table has some 27,000 clones, about 88% seen once; the top ten hold 13%. Regarding this clone: The antigen is undetermined.

Specimen: peripheral blood, collected before any cancer treatment. The chain is built from TRBV5-6 and TRBJ1-2; D ambiguous. The receptor's source is a female donor of 60 years or more with stage III squamous cell lung carcinoma. The CDR3 is CASSLWGYGYTF. In nucleotides, the CDR3 is TGTGCCAGCAGCTTGTGGGGCTATGGCTACACCTTC.